The 18 T cell receptor beta chains given below trace back to one sample, sequenced in a study of CD8+ T cells in alopecia areata. Isolated RNA was reverse transcribed into cDNA used as the sequencing template. Generated by immunoSEQ multiplex PCR, the TCRdb table keeps only in-frame clones and is missing some. The sample consists of fewer than 250,000 clones, 60% of them appearing once. The treatment is: oral pan-JAK inhibitor, 5-10 mg twice daily. The sample in question was CD4+ T cells sorted from blood, obtained at week 24, from a patient treated with tofacitinib. The source is a human donor with alopecia areata.

J is TRBJ1-1 and V is TRBV5-1; 7 nucleotides match TRBD1. The germline V gene has CDR1 SGHRS and CDR2 YFSETQ. The CDR3 has 11 residues. The trim removed 4 bases at V and 11 bases at J, leaving 5 bases unmatched. CDR3 DNA: TGCGCCAGCAGCAATGACAGGGCGGCTTTCTTT. Its protein product is CASSNDRAAFF.

This clone was seen only a few times. The rearrangement links TRBV25-1 to TRBJ1-1; 7 positions match TRBD1. J was trimmed by 3 bases and V by 9 bases; bases with no gene match: 7. This CDR3 is built from 13 residues. Per the germline V gene, CDR1 is MGHDK and CDR2 is SYGVNS. CDR3 nucleotide sequence: TGTGCCAGTAGCGGACAGGAAGACACTGAAGCTTTCTTT. It specifies CASSGQEDTEAFF.

The genes are TRBV7-9 and TRBJ1-4; 9 bases map to TRBD1. Trimming at V came to 6 bases and at J to 3 bases, leaving 11 bases not matched to a gene. CDR1 is SEHNR, CDR2 FQNEAQ, per germline (reference sequence). The CDR3 runs to 17 residues. In DNA, the CDR3 is TGTGCCAGCAGACCCCGACAGGGGGACGGGGCTAATGAAAAACTGTTTTTT. It encodes CASRPRQGDGANEKLFF. The whole variable domain, remainder taken from reference TRBV7-9 and TRBJ1-4, is DTGVSQNPRHKITKRGQNVTFRCDPISEHNRLYWYRQTLGQGPEFLTYFQNEAQLEKSRLLSDRFSAERPKGSFSTLEIQRTEQGDSAMYLCASRPRQGDGANEKLFFGSGTQLSVL.

This rearrangement joins TRBV6-5 to TRBJ1-2, with TRBD1 matching 7 bases. V trimming: 6 bases; J trimming: 4 bases; junction bases outside the gene matches: 8. This CDR3 contains 14 residues. Germline CDR1 is MNHEY and CDR2 is SVGAGI. CDR3 region: CASSESGQVYGYTF. The CDR3 coding sequence is TGTGCCAGCAGCGAAAGCGGACAGGTCTATGGCTACACCTTC.

The chain links TRBV29-1 to TRBJ2-7; D is possibly TRBD1 (6 bases). The V and J ends lost 8 bases and 6 bases respectively, with 11 bases between them. CDR1 is SQVTM, CDR2 ANQGSEA, per germline. There are 10 residues in the CDR3. The CDR3 reads CSYRDTEQYF. CDR3 DNA sequence: TGCAGCTACCGGGACACCGAGCAGTACTTC.

This clone has just a few counts. V is TRBV2 and J is TRBJ2-5; 8 nucleotides match TRBD1. Trimming took 3 bases from V and 3 from J; bases not matched to a gene: 3. CDR3 length equals 14 residues. Looked up from germline, CDR1 is SNHLY and CDR2 is FYNNEI. The CDR3 sequence is CASSEGDRKETQYF. The CDR3 DNA reads TGTGCCAGCAGTGAGGGGGACAGGAAAGAGACCCAGTACTTC.

The chain is built from TRBV5-1 and TRBJ1-1; no definite D call. Trimming shortened V by 0 bases and J by 0 bases, and 9 bases separated the two germline ends. This CDR3 has 15 residues. Germline lookup yields CDR1 SGHRS and CDR2 YFSETQ. The CDR3 sequence: CASSLARTLNTEAFF. As DNA, the CDR3 is TGCGCCAGCAGCTTGGCCAGAACCTTGAACACTGAAGCTTTCTTT.

J is TRBJ2-6 and V is TRBV11-3; weak D call: TRBD1 (6 bases). Germline CDR1 SGHNT, CDR2 YENEEA. There are 15 residues in the CDR3. Trimming cost V 5 bases and J 2 bases, with 10 bases left between them. The CDR3 here is CASSIGQPGANVLTF. The CDR3 region has the DNA TGTGCCAGCAGCATAGGACAGCCTGGGGCCAACGTCCTGACTTTC. The full variable domain, completed using reference TRBV11-3 and TRBJ2-6, is EAGVVQSPRYKIIEKKQPVAFWCNPISGHNTLYWYLQNLGQGPELLIRYENEEAVDDSQLPKDRFSAERLKGVDSTLKIQPAELGDSAVYLCASSIGQPGANVLTFGAGSRLTVL.

Only a few counts were recorded for this clone. This chain connects TRBV30 to TRBJ2-5; D unresolved. CDR1 and CDR2 (germline): GTSNPN, SVGIG (reference sequence). The CDR3 runs to 12 residues. V lost 1 base and J 5 bases, leaving 8 bases between the germline ends. The CDR3 region is CAWSGFRETQYF. DNA for the CDR3: TGTGCCTGGAGTGGATTCAGGGAGACCCAGTACTTC. Supplemented by reference TRBV30 and TRBJ2-5, the full variable domain reads SQTIHQWPATLVQPVGSPLSLECTVEGTSNPNLYWYRQAAGRGLQLLFYSVGIGQISSEVPQNLSASRPQDRQFILSSKKLLLSDSGFYLCAWSGFRETQYFGPGTRLLVL.

The gene calls are TRBV4-1 and TRBJ2-4; possible D gene TRBD1, 5 bases. Germline-derived CDR1 and CDR2 are MGHRA and YSYEKL. CDR3 length equals 15 residues. Deletions cut 0 bases from V and 8 bases from J, with 14 bases between. CDR3 region: CASSQDGAPGDIQYF. CDR3 bases: TGCGCCAGCAGCCAAGATGGGGCGCCGGGTGACATTCAGTACTTC.

This sequence joins TRBV30 and TRBJ1-5; weak D call: TRBD1 (6 bases). Germline CDR1 GTSNPN, CDR2 SVGIG (reference sequence). Trimming left V 0 bases short and J 6 bases short, with 15 bases between. The CDR3 runs to 15 residues. CDR3 sequence (DNA): TGTGCCTGGAGTGTAGCCGGACAGTCTCTTCAGCCCCAGCATTTT. Translated, it gives CAWSVAGQSLQPQHF.

V and J are TRBV6-6 and TRBJ1-5, with D unresolved. Germline V CDR1 and CDR2: MNHNY, SVGAGI (reference sequence). The CDR3 length is 15 residues. The V end was cut by 4 bases, the J end by 0 bases, with 10 bases between. The CDR3 sequence is CASSFRADSNQPQHF. CDR3 DNA sequence: TGTGCCAGCAGTTTTAGAGCTGATAGCAATCAGCCCCAGCATTTT.

The chain has TRBV7-2 and TRBJ2-7; 8 nucleotides align to TRBD1. There are 14 residues in the CDR3. V shed 5 bases and J 6 bases; nucleotides not matched to a gene: 9. Germline V gene data show CDR1 as SGHTA and CDR2 as FQGNSA. This CDR3 is CASSLQGDVGEQYF. The CDR3 DNA reads as TGTGCCAGCAGCCTACAGGGGGACGTTGGCGAGCAGTACTTC.

As to this clone: Other DNA variants within this sample encode the same CDR3. V gene TRBV5-1 combines with J gene TRBJ2-7, with D perhaps matching TRBD1 (6 bases). The CDR3 extends over 13 amino acids. The ends were cut back, 1 base at V and 2 bases at J, with 7 bases in the middle. Per germline, CDR1 SGHRS and CDR2 YFSETQ. In DNA form, the CDR3 reads TGCGCCAGCAGCTTGCAGGGGACCTACGAGCAGTACTTC. Protein: CASSLQGTYEQYF.

This clone occurred once. V is TRBV5-6 and J is TRBJ1-4; tentatively, D is TRBD1 (5 bases). Germline assignment: CDR1 SGHDT and CDR2 YYEEEE. This CDR3 contains 16 residues. V was clipped by 9 bases and J by 6 bases, with 24 bases between them. The CDR3, as DNA: TGTGCCACCGAAGATTCGAAATTTGGGGGAGATGAAAAACTGTTTTTT. Protein: CATEDSKFGGDEKLFF. Full variable domain (missing parts from reference TRBV5-6 and TRBJ1-4): DAGVTQSPTHLIKTRGQQVTLRCSPKSGHDTVSWYQQALGQGPQFIFQYYEEEERQRGNFPDRFSGHQFPNYSSELNVNALLLGDSALYLCATEDSKFGGDEKLFFGSGTQLSVL.

The rearrangement joins TRBV30 to TRBJ2-5; perhaps TRBD2 as D (5 bases). The CDR3 consists of 13 residues. Germline V gene data show CDR1 as GTSNPN and CDR2 as SVGIG (reference sequence). Trimming removed 0 bases from V and 5 bases from J, with 10 bases in between. CDR3 amino acids: CAWSVRAQETQYF. Here the CDR3 DNA reads TGTGCCTGGAGTGTGAGGGCCCAGGAGACCCAGTACTTC.

The V call is TRBV25-1, the J call TRBJ1-6; D is unclear. V was pared by 4 bases and J by 7 bases, with 8 bases between. Germline-derived CDR1 and CDR2 are MGHDK and SYGVNS. The CDR3 is 13 amino acids. The CDR3 coding sequence is TGTGCCAGCAGTGCACAGACAAATTCACCCCTCCACTTT. This encodes CASSAQTNSPLHF.

This chain connects TRBV29-1 to TRBJ2-1; D call uncertain. This CDR3 region has 15 residues. Trimming left V 3 bases short and J 0 bases short, with 12 bases between. Germline V gives CDR1 SQVTM, CDR2 ANQGSEA. The CDR3 nucleotides are TGCAGCGTTGAGCCAGTCCTTAGCTCCTACAATGAGCAGTTCTTC. As protein: CSVEPVLSSYNEQFF.